This is a list of T cell receptor beta chains from one sample in a study of cytotoxic CD8 clonotypes in ibrutinib-treated CLL. TCRdb's copy holds only in-frame clones and misses some; the assay was immunoSEQ multiplex PCR. The sample yields about 200,000 clones, 65% to 80% seen once. The input for sequencing was PBMCs, taken after 12 months of ibrutinib treatment. These receptors all stem from a human donor with chronic lymphocytic leukemia. CDR3s include the opening cysteine and the closing phenylalanine or tryptophan. The D gene is left open where the match is weak. Size is stated for part of the rows, as once, few or many counts, or as a class when the clone is expanded.

j_gene	d_gene	v_gene	abundance	CDR3nt	CDR3aa
TRBJ1-2	-	TRBV6-5	-	TGTGCCAGCAGCAACAACTATGGCTACACCTTC	CASSNNYGYTF
TRBJ2-1	TRBD1	TRBV18	-	TGTGCCAGCTCACCGGGACAGGGGGATGGCAATGAGCAGTTCTTC	CASSPGQGDGNEQFF
TRBJ2-3	-	TRBV9	few	TGTGCCAGCAGCGCCAGCCCCGTTCAGGATACGCAGTATTTT	CASSASPVQDTQYF
TRBJ1-4	-	TRBV10-2	-	TGCGCCAGCAGTGAGTTAGAAAAACTGTTTTTT	CASSELEKLFF
TRBJ1-2	TRBD1	TRBV19	-	TGTGCCAGTACCCCGGACAGGACCCGGACTAACTATGGCTACACCTTC	CASTPDRTRTNYGYTF
TRBJ1-6	TRBD1	TRBV5-1	-	TGCGCCAGCAGCTTGAGGGACAGGAGCTCCTATAATTCACCCCTCCACTTT	CASSLRDRSSYNSPLHF
TRBJ1-3	TRBD1	TRBV29-1	-	TGCAGCGTTGGGACAGGTACTCCTGGAAACACCATATATTTT	CSVGTGTPGNTIYF
TRBJ1-1	-	TRBV30	-	TGTGCCTCTGCAGGAAGGGTGGCGAACACTGAAGCTTTCTTT	CASAGRVANTEAFF
TRBJ2-7	-	TRBV10-3	once	TGTGCCATCGGGGGGACGGAACCCTACGAGCAGTACTTC	CAIGGTEPYEQYF
TRBJ1-2	-	TRBV7-3	-	TGTGCCAGCAGCCCGGCCTGGTTCTATGGCTACACCTTC	CASSPAWFYGYTF
TRBJ1-4	-	TRBV14	few	TGTGCCAGCAGCCTAGCCGGCGGGACAACTAATGAAAAACTGTTTTTT	CASSLAGGTTNEKLFF
TRBJ1-3	-	TRBV19	-	TGTGCCAGTAGAGGTTGGGACCCTGGAAACACCATATATTTT	CASRGWDPGNTIYF
TRBJ1-1	-	TRBV6-1	-	TGTGCCAGCAGTGGGACCAAAGGCAGTTATGAAGCTTTCTTT	CASSGTKGSYEAFF
TRBJ2-7	-	TRBV10-2	few	TGCGCCAGCAGCCCCGGGAGATCCTACGAGCAGTACTTC	CASSPGRSYEQYF
TRBJ2-3	TRBD2	TRBV6-1	-	TGTGCCAGCAACAGCGGGGGGGAAGCAGATACGCAGTATTTT	CASNSGGEADTQYF
TRBJ2-5	TRBD2	TRBV2	-	TGTGCCAGCAGTGAACAGCGGGGGGTAGGGGAGACCCAGTACTTC	CASSEQRGVGETQYF
TRBJ2-1	-	TRBV19	few	TGTGCCAGTAGTAGCAGGCCTGCGGCCAATGAGCAGTTCTTC	CASSSRPAANEQFF
TRBJ2-5	TRBD2	TRBV4-3	-	TGCGCCAGCAGCCAAGATCCGACTAGCGGGGAGACCCAGTACTTC	CASSQDPTSGETQYF
TRBJ2-5	TRBD2	TRBV5-1	-	TGCGCCAGCAGCGACTTTAGCGGGAGAGGAGAGACCCAGTACTTC	CASSDFSGRGETQYF
TRBJ2-2	TRBD2	TRBV6-6	once	TGTGCCAGCAGGAGGGACTACTCGAACACCGGGGAGCTGTTTTTT	CASRRDYSNTGELFF
TRBJ1-5	-	TRBV4-2	-	TGTGCCAGCAGCACCGACGGAGGGCTGGCTCAGCCCCAGCATTTT	CASSTDGGLAQPQHF
TRBJ1-2	-	TRBV6-5	-	TGTGCCAGCAGTTACGAGGGGCCCTATGGCTACACCTTC	CASSYEGPYGYTF
TRBJ1-1	-	TRBV23-1	-	TGCGCCAGCAGTCCCGGACCTGAAGCTTTCTTT	CASSPGPEAFF
TRBJ2-3	TRBD1	TRBV30	-	TGTGCCTGGGGTGGACAGGGATTAAGCACAGATACGCAGTATTTT	CAWGGQGLSTDTQYF
TRBJ1-2	-	TRBV15	-	TGTGCCACCAGCAGTCCCGGACAGAACTATGGCTACACCTTC	CATSSPGQNYGYTF
TRBJ1-2	TRBD1	TRBV27	-	TGTGCCAGCAGTCCGTCCGGACAGGGCGGCTATGGCTACACCTTC	CASSPSGQGGYGYTF
TRBJ2-2	-	TRBV27	few	TGTGCCAGCAGTCCCCCGAAAGTGCAAGGTATCGGGGAGCTGTTTTTT	CASSPPKVQGIGELFF
TRBJ2-3	TRBD2	TRBV28	few	TGTGCCAGCCAGCGGGACGAGAGGCCCACAGCCACGCAGTATTTT	CASQRDERPTATQYF
TRBJ2-2	TRBD2	TRBV28	-	TGTGCCTCTCAACTAGCGGTGCATGTAGCCGGGGAGCTGTTTTTT	CASQLAVHVAGELFF
TRBJ2-1	-	TRBV9	-	TGTGCCAGCAGCGCCGGCGAAAGCTCCTACAATGAGCAGTTCTTC	CASSAGESSYNEQFF
TRBJ2-3	TRBD2	TRBV7-2	once	TGTGCCAGCAGCTTAGTGGTTGGGAGGGGTACAGATACGCAGTATTTT	CASSLVVGRGTDTQYF
TRBJ2-1	TRBD2	TRBV30	-	TGTGCCTGGACTAGCGGGCAATCCTACAATGAGCAGTTCTTC	CAWTSGQSYNEQFF
TRBJ1-1	-	TRBV27	few	TGTGCCAGCAGTTTACGAGGGGATAGCACTGAAGCTTTCTTT	CASSLRGDSTEAFF
TRBJ1-6	TRBD1	TRBV10-3	-	TGTGCCATCAGACCGGGACAGAATTCACCCCTCCACTTT	CAIRPGQNSPLHF
TRBJ1-2	TRBD1	TRBV7-2	-	TGTGCCAGCAGCTTCCGGACAGGGTATGGCTACACCTTC	CASSFRTGYGYTF
TRBJ1-2	-	TRBV11-2	once	TGTGCCAGCAGCTTAGGAGATGCAGGTTGGGCTGGCTACACCTTC	CASSLGDAGWAGYTF
TRBJ1-2	-	TRBV7-2	-	TGTGCCAGCAGCTTCCCGCAGGAGGGCTACACCTTC	CASSFPQEGYTF
TRBJ2-7	-	TRBV16	-	TGTGCCAGCAGCCCTCAAAGCGCCTACGAGCAGTACTTC	CASSPQSAYEQYF
TRBJ2-7	TRBD2	TRBV9	-	TGTGCCAGCAGCGTAGAGAGCGGGGTTTCCTACGAGCAGTACTTC	CASSVESGVSYEQYF
TRBJ2-6	-	TRBV27	-	TGTGCCAGCAGTTTGAGGGAGCCTGGGGCCAACGTCCTGACTTTC	CASSLREPGANVLTF
TRBJ2-7	-	TRBV2	-	TGTGCCAGCAGTGGCACTCTCTACGAGCAGTACTTC	CASSGTLYEQYF
TRBJ1-1	-	TRBV19	-	TGTGCCAGTACCCGGGCGATTGCCAACACTGAAGCTTTCTTT	CASTRAIANTEAFF
TRBJ1-1	-	TRBV7-2	-	TGTGCCAGCCGCCTCGGGGTGAACACTGAAGCTTTCTTT	CASRLGVNTEAFF
TRBJ1-3	-	TRBV9	-	TGTGCCAGCAGCGTAGACGACGGACGCACCATATATTTT	CASSVDDGRTIYF